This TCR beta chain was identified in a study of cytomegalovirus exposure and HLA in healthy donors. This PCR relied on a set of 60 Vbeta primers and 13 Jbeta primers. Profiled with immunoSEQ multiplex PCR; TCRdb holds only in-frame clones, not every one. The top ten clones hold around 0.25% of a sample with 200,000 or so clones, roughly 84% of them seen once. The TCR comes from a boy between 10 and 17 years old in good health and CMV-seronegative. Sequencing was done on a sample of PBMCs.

The CDR3 nucleotides are TGTGCCAGCAGCGCCCCAGTGAACACCGGGGAGCTGTTTTTT. Translating gives CASSAPVNTGELFF. The rearrangement joins TRBV9 to TRBJ2-2; no definite D call. In germline, CDR1 is SGDLS, CDR2 YYNGEE. Trimming pared 3 bases from V and 1 base from J, leaving 7 bases between. This CDR3 has 14 residues.